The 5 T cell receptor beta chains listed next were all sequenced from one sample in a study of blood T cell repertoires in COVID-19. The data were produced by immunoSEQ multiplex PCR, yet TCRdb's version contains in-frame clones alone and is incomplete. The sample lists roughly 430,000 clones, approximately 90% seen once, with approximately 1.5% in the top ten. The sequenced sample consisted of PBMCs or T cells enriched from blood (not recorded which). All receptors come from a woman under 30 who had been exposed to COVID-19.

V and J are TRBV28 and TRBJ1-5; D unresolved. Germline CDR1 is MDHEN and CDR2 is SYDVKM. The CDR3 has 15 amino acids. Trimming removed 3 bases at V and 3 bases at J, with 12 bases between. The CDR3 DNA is TGTGCCAGCAGTTTGTCGGGCGGGTCCAATCAGCCCCAGCATTTT. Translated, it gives CASSLSGGSNQPQHF.

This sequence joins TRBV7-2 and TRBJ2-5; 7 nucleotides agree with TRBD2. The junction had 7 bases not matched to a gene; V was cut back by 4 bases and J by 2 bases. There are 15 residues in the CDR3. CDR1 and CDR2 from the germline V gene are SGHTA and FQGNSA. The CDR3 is CASSSFTGGQETQYF. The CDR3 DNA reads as TGTGCCAGCAGCTCCTTTACGGGGGGACAAGAGACCCAGTACTTC.

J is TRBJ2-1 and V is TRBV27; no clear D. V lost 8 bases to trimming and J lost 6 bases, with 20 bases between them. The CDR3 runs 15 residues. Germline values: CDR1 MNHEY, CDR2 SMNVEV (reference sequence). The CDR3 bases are TGTGCCAGCGGTATAATACAGATATTAGGCAATGAGCAGTTCTTC. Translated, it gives CASGIIQILGNEQFF.

CDR3 sequence: CASSLGGGYEQYF. Written as DNA, the CDR3 is TGTGCCAGCAGCCTAGGGGGTGGCTACGAGCAGTACTTC. The chain links TRBV5-4 to TRBJ2-7; D is possibly TRBD1 (6 bases). The CDR3 has 13 residues. Trimming cost V 4 bases and J 3 bases, with 11 bases left between them. In germline, CDR1 is SGHNT, CDR2 YYREEE (reference sequence).

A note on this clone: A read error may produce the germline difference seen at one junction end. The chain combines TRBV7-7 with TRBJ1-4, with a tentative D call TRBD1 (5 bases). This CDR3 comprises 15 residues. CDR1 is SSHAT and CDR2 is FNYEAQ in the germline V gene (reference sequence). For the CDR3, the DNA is TGTGCTAGCAGCAAAACCACAGGCCCTAATGAAAAACTGTTTTTT. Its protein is CASSKTTGPNEKLFF. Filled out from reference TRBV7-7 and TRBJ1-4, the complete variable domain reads GAGVSQSPRYKVTKRGQDVTLRCDPISSHATLYWYQQALGQGPEFLTYFNYEAQPDKSGLPSDRFSAERPEGSISTLTIQRTEQRDSAMYRCASSKTTGPNEKLFFGSGTQLSVL.